A selection of T cell receptor beta chains follows, all from one sample in a study of blood T cell repertoires in COVID-19. Only in-frame clones appear in the TCRdb table, and some are missing; sequencing was by immunoSEQ multiplex PCR. The table lists about 60,000 clones, around 90% of them singletons. Sequencing used peripheral blood. Receptors were obtained from a human donor in a cohort sampled during active COVID-19. CDR3s include the opening cysteine and the closing phenylalanine or tryptophan. The D gene is left open where the match is weak. Clone size, where shown, is once, few, many, or a class for clones that have expanded.

V	size	J	D	CDR3	DNA
TRBV19	.	TRBJ2-5	TRBD2	CASSQRRTSGDLRGKTQYF	TGTGCCAGTAGTCAACGAAGGACTAGCGGGGACCTTAGGGGAAAGACCCAGTACTTC
TRBV5-4	.	TRBJ2-3	TRBD1	CASSSSQGADTQYF	TGTGCCAGCAGCTCCTCACAGGGGGCAGATACGCAGTATTTT
TRBV20-1	.	TRBJ1-1	.	CSASRDSGHDTEAFF	TGCAGTGCTAGTCGGGATTCGGGCCACGACACTGAAGCTTTCTTT
TRBV6-6	once	TRBJ2-7	.	CASSYRDKFGEQYF	TGTGCCAGCAGTTACCGGGACAAGTTTGGCGAGCAGTACTTC
TRBV27	.	TRBJ2-7	TRBD1	CASSQTTGTGTGEQYF	TGTGCCAGCAGCCAGACGACCGGGACAGGGACGGGCGAGCAGTACTTC
TRBV7-9	.	TRBJ1-1	TRBD1	CASSPRTGGPRNTEAFF	TGTGCCAGCAGCCCCAGGACAGGGGGCCCTCGGAACACTGAAGCTTTCTTT
TRBV20-1	.	TRBJ1-2	.	CSASKGRTSVYGYTF	TGCAGTGCTAGTAAGGGACGGACTAGTGTCTATGGCTACACCTTC
TRBV5-5	.	TRBJ2-3	TRBD1	CASSTAPLDRGREDTQYF	TGTGCCAGCAGCACGGCGCCCTTGGACAGGGGGCGCGAAGATACGCAGTATTTT
TRBV2	.	TRBJ2-1	TRBD1	CASSRAGQAYNEQFF	TGTGCCAGCAGTCGGGCGGGACAGGCCTACAATGAGCAGTTCTTC
TRBV23-1	.	TRBJ2-2	.	CASSQWLRVLDTTGELFF	TGCGCCAGCAGTCAATGGCTCCGGGTCCTAGATACCACCGGGGAGCTGTTTTTT
TRBV5-1	.	TRBJ2-7	TRBD2	CASSISGDYEQYF	TGCGCCAGCAGCATTAGCGGGGACTACGAGCAGTACTTC
TRBV7-2	.	TRBJ1-6	.	CASSLVGGEFSPLHF	TGTGCCAGCAGCTTAGTGGGGGGGGAGTTTTCACCCCTCCACTTT
TRBV2	.	TRBJ2-7	TRBD1	CASMIRGQGSYEQYF	TGTGCCAGCATGATCCGGGGACAGGGCTCCTACGAGCAGTACTTC